The 8 T cell receptor beta chains below all came from one sample that was sequenced in a study of CD8 T cells in ankylosing spondylitis. From the 5' RACE reads, TCRdb called clonotypes with MiXCR, one entry per CDR3 protein. Among 80,000 to 100,000 distinct CDR3 sequences, approximately 9% were seen once, and the ten largest hold under 6%. Source material: blood, either unsorted or a sorted T cell fraction (not recorded which). These receptors originate from a male donor with ankylosing spondylitis or in good health (not recorded which).

Ten or more counts support this clonotype. The genes are TRBV7-9 and TRBJ2-2; 12 nucleotides line up with TRBD2. The CDR3 extends over 17 amino acids. Germline V lookup: CDR1 SEHNR, CDR2 FQNEAQ (reference sequence). V shed 3 bases, J shed 4 bases, and the junction held 6 bases outside the gene matches. CDR3: CASSFRRLAGVTGELFF. CDR3 nucleotide sequence: TGTGCCAGCAGCTTTCGCCGACTAGCGGGGGTCACCGGGGAGCTGTTTTTT.

Worth noting for this clonotype: A junction boundary mismatches the germline segment, possibly from a read error. The chain links TRBV18 to TRBJ2-1; possibly TRBD1 for D (6 bases). The length of the CDR3 is 15 residues. Per the germline V gene, CDR1 is KGHSH and CDR2 is LQKENI. CDR3 sequence (DNA): TGTGCCACCTCACTTCTAAAGGACAGAAGCAATGAGCAGTTCTTC. It specifies CATSLLKDRSNEQFF.

Many counts were recorded for this clonotype. The J gene is TRBJ2-3, the V gene TRBV10-3, with unresolved D. This CDR3 has 15 amino acids. Trimming removed 2 bases at V and 6 bases at J, with 15 bases between. Germline CDR1 and CDR2: ENHRY and SYGVKD. The CDR3 loop is CAISELGGVKDTQYF. CDR3 coding DNA: TGTGCCATCAGTGAGCTGGGTGGGGTCAAGGATACGCAGTATTTT.

This clonotype was counted at least ten times. The chain joins TRBV5-1 to TRBJ2-7; D gene ambiguous. The CDR3 sequence is 13 residues long. Trimming took off 7 bases at V and 1 base at J, with 12 bases between the two ends. Germline CDR1 SGHRS, CDR2 YFSETQ. CDR3 residues: CASSKLQSYEQYF. CDR3 DNA: TGCGCCAGCTCGAAACTCCAATCCTACGAGCAGTACTTC.

This clonotype was recorded at least ten times. This rearrangement joins TRBV9 to TRBJ1-3, with D uncertain. With 0 bases removed from V and 0 bases from J, the gap between germline ends came to 13 bases. This CDR3 is built from 17 residues. CDR1 SGDLS and CDR2 YYNGEE come from the germline V gene. The DNA for the CDR3 is TGTGCCAGCAGCGTAGTTCCGGAGCTTCACTCTGGAAACACCATATATTTT. As protein: CASSVVPELHSGNTIYF.

This clonotype was picked up many times. This chain joins TRBV5-1 and TRBJ2-7, with 10 bases aligning to TRBD1. The germline gives CDR1 SGHRS, CDR2 YFSETQ. V lost 4 bases to trimming and J lost 5 bases; unmatched junction nucleotides: 6. The CDR3 sequence is 14 residues long. The CDR3 loop reads CASSETGGFHEQYF. DNA for the CDR3: TGCGCCAGCAGCGAGACAGGGGGCTTCCACGAGCAGTACTTC.

This clonotype was detected ten times or more. This sequence joins TRBV14 and TRBJ1-6, with D perhaps matching TRBD1 (5 bases). Germline lookup yields CDR1 SGHDN and CDR2 FVKESK. V lost 4 bases and J lost 9, with 16 bases in between. The length of the CDR3 is 15 residues. The CDR3 nucleotides are TGTGCCAGCAGCCCCCTGGGGCAGGGTCGTTCACCCCTCCACTTT. Translating gives CASSPLGQGRSPLHF.

V gene TRBV7-2 combines with J gene TRBJ2-1; D gene unclear. The CDR3 has 14 residues. The ends were cut back, 1 base at V and 3 bases at J, with 7 bases in the middle. CDR1 is SGHTA, CDR2 FQGNSA, per germline. The CDR3 sequence is CASSLEISYNEQFF. The CDR3 nucleotides are TGTGCCAGCAGCTTAGAGATCAGCTACAATGAGCAGTTCTTC.